The entry below gives a single T cell receptor (beta chain) sequence along with its context. The clone's antigen remains unknown. No quality values exist for individual bases; no much larger clone is one base distant. The germline V gene provides CDR1 ENHRY and CDR2 SYGVKD. Spanning cysteine to phenylalanine, the CDR3 consists of 13 amino acids. Only CDR3 DNA remains: 39 bases, in frame from the first base. V is pruned by 11 bases and J by 3 bases, leaving 9 bases of the junction without a gene match. The donors were healthy, HIV-negative adults with no recently reported acute infections or vaccinations. Every donor was a Caucasian adult residing in Nashville, Tennessee, USA. CD4+ T cells were enriched by magnetic negative selection, after which naive cells were positively selected on CD45RA and the negative fraction was taken as the memory subset. Blood was obtained by leukapheresis, after which PBMCs were separated by Ficoll-Histopaque density gradient centrifugation and cryopreserved in liquid nitrogen vapor phase. Analytical flow cytometry was used to check the purity and quantity of every magnetically sorted T cell population. Genomic DNA was isolated from each sorted fraction and quantified by UV absorbance on a Nanodrop 2000c.

TCR CDR3 regions were amplified from genomic DNA by multiplex PCR using the deep immunoSEQ assay. Extracted genomic DNA from each cell subset was distributed evenly across all wells of several immunoSEQ 96-well plates, and each plate was treated as a replicate. Each replicate PCR for sorted subsets received 200 ng genomic DNA, equal to 30,000 or so T cell genomes. Purified libraries were measured with a Qubit 3.0 fluorometer, size-checked on a Bioanalyzer 2100, and measured again with the KAPA Library Quantification kit. Every immunoSEQ 96-well plate was sequenced on a dedicated single-read 150-cycle Illumina NextSeq 550 flow cell. On the authors' methods: Because only junctional sequences without quality scores were contained in the immunoSEQ output, filtering matching that applied to full-length reads could not be performed. Sequences were annotated with PyIR, a Python wrapper for IgBLAST v1.9, using IMGT germline references to assign V/J genes and CDR3. Reads were removed for weak V/J assignments (E-value above 1e-6), missing CDR3, stop codons, out-of-frame junctions, or ambiguous translated residues. A V3J clonotype was defined by an identical inferred V gene, J gene, and CDR3 amino acid sequence. Percentage overlap between repertoires was computed as shared unique clonotypes divided by the size of the smaller repertoire. RTK rarefaction, the Chao1 estimator, and Recon v2.1 estimates of unobserved clonotypes were used to assess repertoire richness. For all TCRbeta clonotypes obtained by the gDNA method from a few donors, generation probabilities were computed with OLGA. What TCRdb holds here is the immuneACCESS table cut down to in-frame rearrangements. Part of the clones is not present; checked against another copy, under half of the missing clones reflect an unresolved V gene, and the others are unexplained. V, J and clone size were drawn from that table, and D and trimming were deduced from the DNA. The sample data list millions of clones, and 95% of these were observed just once. The ten top clones hold roughly 0.13% of the sample.

The record originates from a study of shared clonotypes between healthy human individuals (dated by TCRdb to the early 2020s). With regard to the full study: A couple of women and a few men aged 18 to 49 years were included in the cohort. Per donor, three plates each were used for CD4 naive and CD4 memory, two for CD8 naive, and one for CD8 memory. The study deeply sequenced blood TCR repertoires of five healthy adults to estimate repertoire size and the extent of clonotype sharing between individuals. To increase sequencing depth and limit assay-specific biases, different laboratories used diverse techniques to prepare libraries and sequence TCR repertoires. Leukapheresis yielded between about 0.85 and 9.5 billion PBMCs per donor. The paper's findings and limits, for the study overall: Sharing across several donors was observed for around 5% of naive CD4, about 3.2% of naive CD8, 2.3% of memory CD4, and over 0.3% of memory CD8 clonotypes. Incomplete sequencing was indicated by rarefaction of sorted-subset datasets, despite the large sequencing depth. Larger estimated clonotype richness was generally found for naive subsets than for memory subsets. The genetic and exposure-history diversity represented was limited by the small number of donors. Compared with non-shared clonotypes, clonotypes shared by all four sorted-subset donors had higher generation probabilities. Based on pairwise subsampling, the degree of clonotype sharing among donors was expected to be affected by sequencing depth. Sampling was restricted to blood, and TCR repertoires in tissues likely differ from the TCR repertoires found in blood.

This chain joins TRBV10-3 to TRBJ2-5, with 7 central nucleotides matching TRBD2. Input material: naive CD4+ T cells sorted from blood. According to the study, the label for this sample's cell subset or site signals: CD45RA+ positively selected. This clonotype was obtained from a young man in good health. Here the CDR3 is given as CAAASGPKETQYF. In nucleotide form, the sequence is TGTGCCGCCGCTAGCGGACCTAAAGAGACCCAGTACTTC.